This T cell receptor beta chain was found in a study of OX40 agonist ivuxolimab in advanced cancers. CDR1 and CDR2 from the germline V gene are SGHRS and YFSETQ. The CDR3 has 13 amino acids. V was trimmed by 0 bases and J by 3 bases, leaving 7 bases between them. Sample share makes this clone medium-sized. TCRdb keeps only in-frame clones here, not all; method: immunoSEQ multiplex PCR. The sample includes around 78,000 clones, 85% to 90% of them seen just once. The rearrangement uses TRBV5-1 and TRBJ2-7; D gene unclear. This specimen consisted of CD4+ or CD8+ T cells sorted from blood, obtained in a trial of the OX40 agonist ivuxolimab. The receptor was isolated from an adult with an advanced solid tumor such as melanoma, head and neck, liver or kidney cancer. The DNA for the CDR3 is TGCGCCAGCAGCTTGGAAGCCGGCTACGAGCAGTACTTC. Protein product: CASSLEAGYEQYF. Full variable domain (outside the CDR3, taken from reference TRBV5-1 and TRBJ2-7): KAGVTQTPRYLIKTRGQQVTLSCSPISGHRSVSWYQQTPGQGLQFLFEYFSETQRNKGNFPGRFSGRQFSNSRSEMNVSTLELGDSALYLCASSLEAGYEQYFGPGTRLTVT.